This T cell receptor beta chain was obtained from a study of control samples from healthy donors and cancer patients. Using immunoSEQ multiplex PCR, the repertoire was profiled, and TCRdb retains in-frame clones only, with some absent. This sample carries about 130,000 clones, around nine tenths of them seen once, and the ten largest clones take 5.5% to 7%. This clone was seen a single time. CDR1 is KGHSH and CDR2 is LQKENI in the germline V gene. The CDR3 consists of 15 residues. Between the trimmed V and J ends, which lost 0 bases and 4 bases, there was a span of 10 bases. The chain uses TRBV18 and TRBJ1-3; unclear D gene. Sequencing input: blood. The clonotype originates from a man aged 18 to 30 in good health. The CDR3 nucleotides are TGTGCCAGCTCACCACCAGGGCTAGGAGGAAACACCATATATTTT. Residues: CASSPPGLGGNTIYF. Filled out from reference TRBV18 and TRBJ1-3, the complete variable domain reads NAGVMQNPRHLVRRRGQEARLRCSPMKGHSHVYWYRQLPEEGLKFMVYLQKENIIDESGMPKERFSAEFPKEGPSILRIQQVVRGDSAAYFCASSPPGLGGNTIYFGEGSWLTVV.